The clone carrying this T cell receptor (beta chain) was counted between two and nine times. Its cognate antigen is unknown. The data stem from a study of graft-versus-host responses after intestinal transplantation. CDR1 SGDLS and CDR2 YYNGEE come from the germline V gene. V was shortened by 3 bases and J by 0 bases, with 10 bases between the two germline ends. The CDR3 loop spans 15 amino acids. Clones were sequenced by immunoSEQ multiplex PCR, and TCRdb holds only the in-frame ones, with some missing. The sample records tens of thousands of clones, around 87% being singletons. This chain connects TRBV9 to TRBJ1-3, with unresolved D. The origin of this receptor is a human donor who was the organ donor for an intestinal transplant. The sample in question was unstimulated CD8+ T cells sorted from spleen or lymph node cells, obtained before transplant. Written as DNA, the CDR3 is TGTGCCAGCAGCGACGGACTGTTCTCTGGAAACACCATATATTTT. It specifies CASSDGLFSGNTIYF. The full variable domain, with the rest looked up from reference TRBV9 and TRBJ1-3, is DSGVTQTPKHLITATGQRVTLRCSPRSGDLSVYWYQQSLDQGLQFLIQYYNGEERAKGNILERFSAQQFPDLHSELNLSSLELGDSALYFCASSDGLFSGNTIYFGEGSWLTVV.